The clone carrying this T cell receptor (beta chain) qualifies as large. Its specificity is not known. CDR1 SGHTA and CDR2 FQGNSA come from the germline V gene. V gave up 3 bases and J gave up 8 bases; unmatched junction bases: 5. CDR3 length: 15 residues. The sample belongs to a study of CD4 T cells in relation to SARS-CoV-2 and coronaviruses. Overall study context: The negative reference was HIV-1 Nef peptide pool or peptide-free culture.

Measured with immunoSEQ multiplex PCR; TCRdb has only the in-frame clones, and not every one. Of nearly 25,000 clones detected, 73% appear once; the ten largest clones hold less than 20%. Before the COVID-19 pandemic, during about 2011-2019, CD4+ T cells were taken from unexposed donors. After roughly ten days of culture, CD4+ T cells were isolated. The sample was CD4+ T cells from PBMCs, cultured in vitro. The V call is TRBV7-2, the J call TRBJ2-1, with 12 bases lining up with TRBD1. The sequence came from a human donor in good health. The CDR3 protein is CASSLGQGAVDEQFF. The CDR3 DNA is TGTGCCAGCAGCTTGGGACAGGGGGCGGTAGATGAGCAGTTCTTC.